These 31 T cell receptor beta chains were all obtained from the same sample, sequenced in a study of T-cell reconstitution after alpha-beta-depleted transplantation in children. As it was prepared, the TCRbeta library received unique molecular identifiers. TCRdb re-derived calls from the PCR reads in MiXCR, one entry per CDR3 protein. Seen here are approximately 350,000 distinct CDR3 sequences, about 16% observed once, and the top ten hold roughly 40%. The sample consisted of PBMCs, mostly from graft donor cells, taken 360 days after TCRalphabeta/CD19-depleted stem cell transplant. The receptors were gathered from a male patient between 2 and 15 years old who had a stem cell transplant for acute lymphoblastic leukemia, so the T cells may come from the graft donor.

This chain uses TRBV28 with TRBJ2-3; possibly TRBD1 for D (5 bases). V was shortened by 4 bases and J by 6 bases, with 14 bases between the two germline ends. This CDR3 spans 14 amino acids. Germline CDR1 reads MDHEN; CDR2 reads SYDVKM. CDR3 in amino acids: CASSSRVGRDTQYF. The CDR3, as DNA: TGTGCCAGCAGTTCCAGGGTAGGCAGGGATACGCAGTATTTT.

The genes are TRBV7-9 and TRBJ2-7; 7 nucleotides align to TRBD2. V was pared by 5 bases and J by 6 bases, with 7 bases of the junction left unmatched. CDR3 length: 13 amino acids. From germline, CDR1 is SEHNR and CDR2 FQNEAQ (reference sequence). The CDR3, as DNA: TGTGCCAGCAGCCCCTCGGGAGGCACCGAGCAGTACTTC. It codes for CASSPSGGTEQYF.

V usage is TRBV12-3 or TRBV12-4 and J usage is TRBJ2-7; D call uncertain. This CDR3 has 13 residues. The V and J ends lost 1 base and 5 bases respectively, with 9 bases between them. CDR3 residues: CASSLGFYDEQYF. For the CDR3, the DNA is TGTGCCAGCAGTTTAGGGTTCTACGACGAGCAGTACTTC.

The V and J genes are TRBV4-3 and TRBJ2-1; 14 bases align to TRBD2. Germline V gives CDR1 LGHNA, CDR2 YSLEER. This CDR3 contains 19 residues. Trimming removed 0 bases from V and 8 bases from J; junction bases left unmatched: 12. CDR3: CASSQDRVRTSGRMDEQFF. The CDR3 DNA is TGCGCCAGCAGCCAAGATCGAGTAAGGACTAGCGGGAGGATGGATGAGCAGTTCTTC.

This clonotype was seen a few times. The V call is TRBV12-3 or TRBV12-4, the J call TRBJ1-2; 10 positions agree with TRBD1. The CDR3 runs to 12 residues. With 3 bases clipped from V and 10 bases from J, the junction kept 2 bases outside the gene matches. The CDR3: CASSFGTGDYTF. CDR3 DNA: TGTGCCAGCAGTTTTGGGACAGGGGACTACACCTTC.

This clonotype turned up a few times. The chain links TRBV28 to TRBJ2-1; no reliable D call. CDR3 length: 17 amino acids. Between the trimmed V and J ends, which lost 3 bases and 4 bases, there was a span of 19 bases. Germline V gives CDR1 MDHEN, CDR2 SYDVKM. In DNA form, the CDR3 reads TGTGCCAGCAGTTTTCGGGCGGTGCGTTCGCGGTACAATGAGCAGTTCTTC. Translating it yields CASSFRAVRSRYNEQFF.

V gene TRBV11-2 combines with J gene TRBJ2-5, with D perhaps TRBD1 (6 bases). In germline, CDR1 is SGHAT, CDR2 FQNNGV. The CDR3 totals 17 residues. V lost 1 base to trimming and J lost 1 base, with 16 bases between them. The CDR3 loop is CASSLVFGLGGQETQYF. The CDR3 DNA follows: TGTGCCAGCAGCTTAGTATTTGGGTTAGGGGGCCAAGAGACCCAGTACTTC.

Ten or more counts support this clonotype. This chain connects TRBV12-3 or TRBV12-4 to TRBJ2-1; 12 nucleotides match TRBD2. Unmatched junction bases numbered 2, after V lost 6 bases and J lost 2 bases. This CDR3 has 15 residues. The CDR3 bases are TGTGCCAGCAGACGGACTAGCGGGACCTACAATGAGCAGTTCTTC. Translating gives CASRRTSGTYNEQFF.

The table lists this clonotype with a few counts. The gene calls are TRBV28 and TRBJ2-1; 7 bases match TRBD2. The CDR3 loop spans 15 amino acids. J was trimmed by 3 bases and V by 8 bases; bases with no gene match: 10. CDR1 and CDR2 from the germline V gene are MDHEN and SYDVKM. This CDR3 reads CASGAFRDYYNEQFF. The CDR3 DNA is TGTGCCAGCGGCGCATTCCGGGACTACTACAATGAGCAGTTCTTC.

This clonotype was seen many times. The chain carries TRBV7-2 and TRBJ2-1; TRBD1 agrees at 9 bases. The CDR3 consists of 21 residues. Trimming took 3 bases from V and 0 from J; bases not matched to a gene: 18. Germline V gene lookup returns CDR1 SGHTA and CDR2 FQGNSA. In DNA, the CDR3 is TGTGCCAGCAGCTTGAGCCCGGGACAGGGTGTGGAGAAAAGCTCCTACAATGAGCAGTTCTTC. Translating gives CASSLSPGQGVEKSSYNEQFF.

The chain joins TRBV3-1 to TRBJ2-2; D is undetermined. The CDR3 is made up of 11 amino acids. V was clipped by 7 bases and J by 3 bases, with 3 bases between them. Germline loops: CDR1 LGHDT, CDR2 YNNKEL (reference sequence). In nucleotides, the CDR3 is TGTGCCAGCACCCACACCGGGGAGCTGTTTTTT. Translated: CASTHTGELFF.

V and J are TRBV7-9 and TRBJ1-2; 8 bases are a match to TRBD1. This CDR3 comprises 12 residues. V gave up 5 bases and J gave up 7 bases; unmatched junction bases: 3. Per germline, CDR1 SEHNR and CDR2 FQNEAQ (reference sequence). The CDR3 DNA sequence: TGTGCCAGCAGCCTGGACAGGGCTGGCTACACCTTC. It yields the protein CASSLDRAGYTF.

This chain connects TRBV7-9 to TRBJ2-7; D possibly corresponds to TRBD2 (6 bases). Between the trimmed V and J ends, which lost 3 bases and 2 bases, there was a span of 14 bases. Germline V CDR1 and CDR2: SEHNR, FQNEAQ (reference sequence). The CDR3 is made up of 15 amino acids. CDR3 nucleotides: TGTGCCAGCAGCTTGTTTGCGGGAACCACCTACGAGCAGTACTTC. Its protein product is CASSLFAGTTYEQYF.

This chain uses TRBV30 with TRBJ2-5; 9 bases are a match to TRBD2. CDR3 size: 12 residues. With 2 bases clipped from V and 7 bases from J, the junction kept 2 bases outside the gene matches. Germline-derived CDR1 and CDR2 are GTSNPN and SVGIG (reference sequence). Here the CDR3 reads CAWSLAGVTQYF. DNA of the CDR3: TGTGCCTGGAGTTTAGCGGGAGTGACCCAGTACTTC.

This clonotype was found a few times. The chain couples TRBV4-3 to TRBJ2-5; D is unclear. Germline lookup yields CDR1 LGHNA and CDR2 YSLEER. The CDR3 length is 13 residues. Trimming took off 1 base at V and 5 bases at J, with 8 bases between the two ends. The CDR3 nucleotides read TGCGCCAGCAGCCAAGTCTTAAAGGAGACCCAGTACTTC. It codes for CASSQVLKETQYF.

This clonotype came up many times. The chain is built from TRBV12-3 or TRBV12-4 and TRBJ2-1; 13 positions match TRBD2. Germline trimming cut 5 bases from V and 1 base from J; bases unmatched to any gene: 5. The CDR3 loop spans 17 amino acids. The CDR3 coding sequence is TGTGCCAGCAGTCGGACTAGCGGGAGCGGGTCCTACAATGAGCAGTTCTTC. Encoded protein: CASSRTSGSGSYNEQFF.

V gene TRBV4-1 combines with J gene TRBJ2-7; possible D gene TRBD1, 5 bases. CDR3 length equals 14 residues. CDR1 MGHRA and CDR2 YSYEKL come from the germline V gene. The V end lost 1 base, the J end lost 3 bases, and 10 bases lay between the germline ends. The chain's CDR3 is CASSQGPRDYEQYF. DNA of the CDR3: TGCGCCAGCAGCCAAGGTCCCAGGGACTACGAGCAGTACTTC.

Only a few counts were recorded for this clonotype. The chain couples TRBV27 to TRBJ2-7, with a tentative D call TRBD1 (6 bases). Trimming pared 0 bases from V and 4 bases from J, leaving 19 bases between. From germline, CDR1 is MNHEY and CDR2 SMNVEV (reference sequence). This CDR3 region has 17 residues. CDR3 bases: TGTGCCAGCAGTTTATCGTGGCGGGCAGGGGCGAAGTACGAGCAGTACTTC. It translates to CASSLSWRAGAKYEQYF.

This clonotype was seen repeatedly, ten times or more. The chain combines TRBV5-1 with TRBJ1-1; D might be TRBD1 (6 bases). With 1 base removed from V and 4 bases from J, the gap between germline ends came to 14 bases. This CDR3 contains 15 residues. In germline, CDR1 is SGHRS, CDR2 YFSETQ. CDR3 sequence: CASSLYGGLLTEAFF. In DNA form, the CDR3 reads TGCGCCAGCAGCTTGTACGGGGGCCTTCTCACTGAAGCTTTCTTT.

This clonotype showed up just a few times. The chain uses TRBV12-3 or TRBV12-4 and TRBJ2-1; 14 bases are shared with TRBD2. There are 15 residues in the CDR3. V shed 3 bases, J shed 8 bases, and the junction held 3 bases outside the gene matches. CDR3 nucleotide sequence: TGTGCCAGCAGTTTCCCGGGACTAGCGGGAGATGAGCAGTTCTTC. It translates to CASSFPGLAGDEQFF.

In its sample, this clonotype was seen a few times. The chain recombines TRBV29-1 with TRBJ2-5; weak D call: TRBD2 (5 bases). Germline V gene data show CDR1 as SQVTM and CDR2 as ANQGSEA. There are 12 residues in the CDR3. Trimming left V 4 bases short and J 8 bases short, with 14 bases between. Here the CDR3 DNA reads TGCAGCGTTGTGGACTGGGATGGTACCCAGTACTTC. It codes for CSVVDWDGTQYF.

In this sample, this clonotype turned up many times. The rearrangement uses TRBV12-3 or TRBV12-4 and TRBJ2-5, with TRBD2 matching 13 bases. V shed 2 bases, J shed 2 bases, and the junction held 2 bases outside the gene matches. The CDR3 runs to 16 residues. As DNA, the CDR3 is TGTGCCAGCAGTTTACAACTAGCGGGAGGGCAAGAGACCCAGTACTTC. It is translated as CASSLQLAGGQETQYF.

This clonotype showed up just a few times. This rearrangement joins TRBV6-6 to TRBJ2-5; D may be TRBD2 (6 bases). V was trimmed by 4 bases and J by 0 bases, leaving 6 bases between them. Germline V gene lookup returns CDR1 MNHNY and CDR2 SVGAGI (reference sequence). The CDR3 has 13 amino acids. The CDR3 protein is CASSWGDQETQYF. CDR3 bases: TGTGCCAGCAGTTGGGGGGACCAAGAGACCCAGTACTTC.

This chain links TRBV2 with TRBJ2-3; 15 bases agree with TRBD2. This CDR3 region has 19 residues. Germline lookup yields CDR1 SNHLY and CDR2 FYNNEI. The trim removed 4 bases at V and 4 bases at J, leaving 12 bases unmatched. The CDR3 loop reads CASSGGTSGRPTPPDTQYF. CDR3 DNA: TGTGCCAGCAGTGGGGGGACTAGCGGGAGGCCCACCCCGCCAGATACGCAGTATTTT. The entire variable domain, with the rest obtained from reference TRBV2 and TRBJ2-3, is as follows: EPEVTQTPSHQVTQMGQEVILRCVPISNHLYFYWYRQILGQKVEFLVSFYNNEISEKSEIFDDQFSVERPDGSNFTLKIRSTKLEDSAMYFCASSGGTSGRPTPPDTQYFGPGTRLTVL.

A few counts support this clonotype. The chain links TRBV6-2 or TRBV6-3 to TRBJ2-3; D gene unclear. CDR3 length: 16 amino acids. Germline V gene data show CDR1 as MNHEY and CDR2 as SVGEGT. V was shortened by 0 bases and J by 0 bases, with 10 bases between the two germline ends. The CDR3 DNA reads TGTGCCAGCAGTTACTCGAAGGGCGGTAGCACAGATACGCAGTATTTT. It yields the protein CASSYSKGGSTDTQYF.

This clonotype has at least ten counts. The chain uses TRBV15 and TRBJ2-2; possible D gene TRBD1, 6 bases. The CDR3 is 16 amino acids. Per the germline V gene, CDR1 is LNHNV and CDR2 is YYDKDF (reference sequence). V gave up 2 bases and J gave up 10 bases, with 20 bases separating them. This CDR3 reads CATSRSGHGGVAELFF. The CDR3 DNA follows: TGTGCCACCAGCAGATCGGGACACGGTGGCGTTGCGGAGCTGTTTTTT.

Only a few counts were recorded for this clonotype. The rearrangement joins TRBV28 to TRBJ2-3; TRBD2 agrees at 7 bases. The germline CDR1 and CDR2 sequences are MDHEN and SYDVKM. This CDR3 is built from 16 residues. Unmatched junction bases numbered 11, after V lost 6 bases and J lost 2 bases. For the CDR3, the DNA is TGTGCCAGCAGACTCTTGAGCGGGATCCCCACAGATACGCAGTATTTT. It codes for CASRLLSGIPTDTQYF.

This clonotype was seen a handful of times. The CDR3 sequence is CASSLSGLAGDHEQYF. CDR3 coding DNA: TGTGCCAGCAGTTTATCGGGCCTAGCGGGAGACCACGAGCAGTACTTC. J is TRBJ2-7 and V is TRBV27; 10 bases match TRBD2. Trimming cost V 0 bases and J 5 bases; bases outside gene matches: 7. From germline, CDR1 is MNHEY and CDR2 SMNVEV (reference sequence). There are 16 residues in the CDR3.

This chain connects TRBV12-3 or TRBV12-4 to TRBJ2-1; 10 bases align to TRBD2. V shed 4 bases, J shed 7 bases, and the junction held 13 bases outside the gene matches. The CDR3 runs 17 residues. This chain's CDR3 is CASSSTLGLAVTNEQFF. The CDR3 DNA sequence: TGTGCCAGCAGTTCAACACTAGGACTAGCGGTTACTAATGAGCAGTTCTTC.

This clonotype was seen a few times. The CDR3 is CASSLASDQETQYF. The CDR3 nucleotides read TGTGCCAGCAGTTTAGCTAGCGACCAAGAGACCCAGTACTTC. The chain joins TRBV12-3 or TRBV12-4 to TRBJ2-5; possibly TRBD2 for D (5 bases). The ends were cut back, 0 bases at V and 0 bases at J, with 5 bases in the middle. This CDR3 has 14 residues.

The genes are TRBV20-1 and TRBJ2-7; 9 nucleotides line up with TRBD1. Germline-derived CDR1 and CDR2 are DFQATT and SNEGSKA (reference sequence). Losses at the gene ends were 3 bases for V and 3 bases for J; bases not matched to a gene: 6. This CDR3 spans 14 amino acids. The CDR3 DNA sequence: TGCAGTGCTAGTAAATCGGGACAGGGCTACGAGCAGTACTTC. Encoded protein: CSASKSGQGYEQYF.